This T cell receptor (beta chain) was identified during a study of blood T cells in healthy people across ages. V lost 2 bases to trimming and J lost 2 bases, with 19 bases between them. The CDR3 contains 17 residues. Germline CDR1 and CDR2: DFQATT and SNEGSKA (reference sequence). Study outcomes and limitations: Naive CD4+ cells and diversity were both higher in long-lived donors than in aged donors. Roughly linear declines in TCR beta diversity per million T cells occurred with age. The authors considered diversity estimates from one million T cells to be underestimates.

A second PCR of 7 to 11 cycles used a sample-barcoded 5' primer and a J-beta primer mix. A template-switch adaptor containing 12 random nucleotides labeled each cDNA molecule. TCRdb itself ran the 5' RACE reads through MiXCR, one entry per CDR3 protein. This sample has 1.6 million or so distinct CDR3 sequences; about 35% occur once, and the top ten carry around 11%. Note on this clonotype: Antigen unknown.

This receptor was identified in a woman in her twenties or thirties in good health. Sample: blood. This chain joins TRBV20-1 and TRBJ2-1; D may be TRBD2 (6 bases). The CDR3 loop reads CSARHTSLRGTYNEQFF. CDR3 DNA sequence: TGCAGTGCTAGACATACCTCTCTGCGCGGGACCTACAATGAGCAGTTCTTC.